These 29 T cell receptor beta chains came from one sample sequenced in a study of T cell repertoires in cytomegalovirus infection. TCRdb re-derived calls from the reads in MiXCR, one entry per CDR3 protein. The table includes some 320,000 distinct CDR3 sequences, around a tenth detected once. Specimen: PBMCs. These receptors originate from a human donor in good health (CMV status not recorded). Some clones in this sample may be carry-over from other donors' samples.

This clonotype was seen more than once but under ten times. The V and J genes are TRBV7-6 and TRBJ1-3; no clear D. Trimming pared 4 bases from V and 0 bases from J, leaving 16 bases between. The germline V gene encodes CDR1 SGHVS and CDR2 FNYEAQ. The CDR3 loop spans 17 amino acids. CDR3 nucleotide sequence: TGTGCCAGCAGCTATCAAGTCAGATCGAGCTCTGGAAACACCATATATTTT. This codes for CASSYQVRSSSGNTIYF.

The CDR3 bases are TGTGCCAGCAGTTACGGTATCACCCGGGACAGGGGGCGAGACACCGGGGAGCTGTTTTTT. Its protein product is CASSYGITRDRGRDTGELFF. The V gene is TRBV6-5, the J gene TRBJ2-2; 12 bases agree with TRBD1. This CDR3 is 20 amino acids long. Germline V gene data show CDR1 as MNHEY and CDR2 as SVGAGI. V was pared by 2 bases and J by 3 bases, with 13 bases of the junction left unmatched.

This clonotype was seen a few times. The chain combines TRBV28 with TRBJ2-3, with 8 bases fitting TRBD1. Trimming removed 7 bases from V and 0 bases from J; junction bases left unmatched: 15. The germline V gene encodes CDR1 MDHEN and CDR2 SYDVKM. The CDR3 loop spans 18 amino acids. CDR3 coding DNA: TGTGCCAGCATGGACAGGGCCCGCTCAACTTCTAGCACAGATACGCAGTATTTT. Its translation: CASMDRARSTSSTDTQYF.

V gene TRBV19 combines with J gene TRBJ2-1; D is uncertain. Trimming removed 5 bases from V and 2 bases from J, with 10 bases in between. Germline CDR1 and CDR2: LNHDA and SQIVND (reference sequence). This CDR3 has 14 residues. CDR3 loop: CASSPGIPYNEQFF. The CDR3 DNA is TGTGCCAGTAGTCCCGGAATCCCCTACAATGAGCAGTTCTTC.

This clonotype showed up just a few times. This chain uses TRBV19 with TRBJ2-4, with a possible D match to TRBD2 (5 bases). CDR1 and CDR2 from the germline V gene are LNHDA and SQIVND (reference sequence). The length of the CDR3 is 16 residues. The CDR3 is CAQPRPPGRAKNIQYF. The CDR3 region has the DNA TGTGCACAGCCTCGGCCCCCGGGAAGGGCCAAAAACATTCAGTACTTC.

The rearrangement links TRBV19 to TRBJ1-2, with 7 bases aligning to TRBD1. This CDR3 contains 10 residues. The V segment lost 9 bases and the J segment 7 bases; nucleotides outside the gene matches: 2. From germline, CDR1 is LNHDA and CDR2 SQIVND (reference sequence). The CDR3 here is CASYRGGYTF. DNA for the CDR3: TGTGCCAGCTACAGGGGTGGCTACACCTTC.

This clonotype was counted a few times. The chain employs TRBV10-3 and TRBJ1-6; D unresolved. In germline, CDR1 is ENHRY, CDR2 SYGVKD. Trimming shortened V by 10 bases and J by 3 bases, and 13 bases separated the two germline ends. The CDR3 contains 14 residues. This chain's CDR3 is CASRGESYNSPLHF. The DNA for the CDR3 is TGTGCCAGCCGCGGGGAGAGCTATAATTCACCCCTCCACTTT.

This clonotype was found many times. CDR3 in DNA: TGTGCCAGCAGTTCCCTTAGACTCAGGGGCGAGCAGTTCTTC. It codes for CASSSLRLRGEQFF. V and J are TRBV6-2 or TRBV6-3 and TRBJ2-1; a possible D gene is TRBD1 (6 bases). Deletions cut 4 bases from V and 10 bases from J, with 17 bases between. Germline V gene data show CDR1 as MNHEY and CDR2 as SVGEGT. The CDR3 has 14 residues.

The sample holds a few counts of this clonotype. The chain employs TRBV11-3 and TRBJ2-5, with 9 bases fitting TRBD2. V trimming: 3 bases; J trimming: 5 bases; junction bases outside the gene matches: 7. The CDR3 loop spans 15 amino acids. In germline, CDR1 is SGHNT, CDR2 YENEEA. The CDR3 nucleotides read TGTGCCAGCAGCTTCGTAGCGGGAGACGGGGAGACCCAGTACTTC. It is translated as CASSFVAGDGETQYF.

This clonotype was found many times. This chain links TRBV6-2 or TRBV6-3 with TRBJ1-2; TRBD1 agrees at 11 bases. The V segment lost 6 bases and the J segment 4 bases; nucleotides outside the gene matches: 10. Germline lookup yields CDR1 MNHEY and CDR2 SVGEGT. This CDR3 region has 16 residues. The CDR3 loop is CASRPRPGQGVYGYTF. The CDR3 nucleotides are TGTGCCAGCAGGCCTAGACCGGGACAGGGGGTCTATGGCTACACCTTC.

In its sample, this clonotype was seen a few times. The chain combines TRBV19 with TRBJ1-2; TRBD1 matches at 9 bases. This CDR3 contains 13 residues. From germline, CDR1 is LNHDA and CDR2 SQIVND (reference sequence). The ends lost 7 bases at V and 2 bases at J; junction bases unmatched: 2. The CDR3 DNA reads as TGTGCCAGTACTGACAGGGGGAACTATGGCTACACCTTC. Translation: CASTDRGNYGYTF.

This clonotype has just a few counts. The chain carries TRBV12-3 or TRBV12-4 and TRBJ2-5, with TRBD2 matching over 10 bases. The CDR3 extends over 15 amino acids. V was pared by 7 bases and J by 4 bases, with 9 bases of the junction left unmatched. The CDR3 DNA is TGTGCCAGCAAATCCGGGACTAGCGTAATAGAGACCCAGTACTTC. This encodes CASKSGTSVIETQYF.

At least ten counts were recorded for this clonotype. This rearrangement joins TRBV7-8 to TRBJ2-1; D may correspond to TRBD1 or TRBD2 (5 bases each). CDR1 is SGHVS and CDR2 is FQNEAQ in the germline V gene. CDR3 length: 16 residues. The V gene lost 5 bases and the J gene lost 7 bases, with 21 bases spanning the gap. CDR3 loop: CASSPPTQGVRNEQFF. CDR3 sequence (DNA): TGTGCCAGCAGCCCCCCGACGCAGGGAGTGAGGAATGAGCAGTTCTTC.

This clonotype came up a few times. The chain links TRBV28 to TRBJ1-2, with D unresolved. CDR1 and CDR2 from the germline V gene are MDHEN and SYDVKM. Between the trimmed V and J ends, which lost 2 bases and 2 bases, there was a span of 9 bases. The CDR3 has 14 residues. Here the CDR3 reads CASSLGRINYGYTF. Written as DNA, the CDR3 is TGTGCCAGCAGTTTAGGCCGGATCAACTATGGCTACACCTTC.

At least ten counts were recorded for this clonotype. This chain links TRBV12-3 or TRBV12-4 with TRBJ1-1; 7 bases line up with TRBD1. The CDR3 length is 14 residues. V trimming: 8 bases; J trimming: 0 bases; junction bases outside the gene matches: 6. DNA of the CDR3: TGTGCCAGCTCCCGGGACAGCGTGAACACTGAAGCTTTCTTT. As protein: CASSRDSVNTEAFF.

This clonotype occurred a few times. The CDR3 DNA follows: TGCAGTGCCCGCCCGCGGGGACCGTACCAAGAGACCCAGTACTTC. This gives the protein CSARPRGPYQETQYF. This chain links TRBV20-1 with TRBJ2-5, with D perhaps matching TRBD2 (6 bases). The V gene lost 6 bases and the J gene lost 0 bases, with 17 bases spanning the gap. The germline CDR1 and CDR2 sequences are DFQATT and SNEGSKA (reference sequence). The CDR3 contains 15 residues.

This clonotype was observed many times. The chain links TRBV7-2 to TRBJ2-7; D is unclear. Per the germline V gene, CDR1 is SGHTA and CDR2 is FQGNSA. CDR3 size: 12 residues. Trimming left V 6 bases short and J 7 bases short, with 13 bases between. The CDR3 DNA is TGTGCCAGCAGTCCGTTCAATCGGGAGCAGTACTTC. Translation gives CASSPFNREQYF.

This clonotype has only a few counts. The chain uses TRBV6-5 and TRBJ2-7, with D maybe TRBD1 (6 bases). Per germline, CDR1 MNHEY and CDR2 SVGAGI. Trimming removed 0 bases from V and 6 bases from J, with 15 bases in between. The CDR3 covers 15 residues. CDR3 in amino acids: CASSYSISPGAEQYF. The DNA for the CDR3 is TGTGCCAGCAGTTACTCGATTTCTCCAGGGGCCGAGCAGTACTTC.

The chain is built from TRBV29-1 and TRBJ2-5; TRBD2 matches at 7 bases. J gave up 3 bases and V 4 bases, and 5 bases lay outside the gene matches. The CDR3 contains 13 residues. Germline CDR1 and CDR2: SQVTM and ANQGSEA. In nucleotides, the CDR3 is TGCAGCGTTGGCTGGGGAGGGGAAGAGACCCAGTACTTC. Protein product: CSVGWGGEETQYF.

This clonotype occurred many times. The rearrangement links TRBV7-2 to TRBJ2-7, with a weak D call TRBD1 (5 bases). Germline V gene sequence: CDR1 SGHTA, CDR2 FQGNSA. CDR3 length: 15 residues. The germline V and J ends were trimmed by 5 bases and 5 bases, with 19 bases remaining between them. The CDR3 sequence is CASSPRPGIIDEQYF. The DNA for the CDR3 is TGTGCCAGCAGCCCCCGGCCAGGGATAATCGACGAGCAGTACTTC.

The chain carries TRBV4-3 and TRBJ2-6; D remains ambiguous. Germline-derived CDR1 and CDR2 are LGHNA and YSLEER. The CDR3 contains 16 residues. Trimming shortened V by 0 bases and J by 0 bases, and 6 bases separated the two germline ends. CDR3 sequence (DNA): TGCGCCAGCAGCCAAGATTGGGACTCTGGGGCCAACGTCCTGACTTTC. Translating gives CASSQDWDSGANVLTF.

A note on this clonotype: Germline is not matched at one junction end, which may reflect a read error. The chain couples TRBV7-2 to TRBJ1-5; 11 nucleotides agree with TRBD1. Per germline, CDR1 SGHTA and CDR2 FQGNSA. The CDR3 totals 17 residues. The CDR3 coding sequence is TGTGCCAGAAGCTTATGGGGACAGGGGGGGGTCAATCATCCCCAGCATTTT. Translated: CARSLWGQGGVNHPQHF.

The gene calls are TRBV5-3 and TRBJ2-1, with D maybe TRBD2 (5 bases). TRBV5-3 is an ORF for which the function is uncertain. V was trimmed by 8 bases and J by 7 bases, leaving 19 bases between them. The CDR3 consists of 14 residues. The CDR3 is CASSQPGKNNEQFF. CDR3 bases: TGTGCCAGCAGTCAGCCGGGGAAGAATAATGAGCAGTTCTTC.

This clonotype was observed many times. The CDR3 region is CASSLSSSGGKETQYF. CDR3 DNA sequence: TGTGCCAGCAGCTTATCTTCTAGCGGGGGCAAAGAGACCCAGTACTTC. The rearrangement links TRBV7-6 to TRBJ2-5; the match to TRBD2 covers 10 bases. The CDR3 is 16 amino acids. Losses at the gene ends were 2 bases for V and 3 bases for J; bases not matched to a gene: 6. Looked up from germline, CDR1 is SGHVS and CDR2 is FNYEAQ.

The V call is TRBV6-6, the J call TRBJ2-2; D not resolved. The CDR3 totals 14 residues. CDR1 and CDR2 from the germline V gene are MNHNY and SVGAGI (reference sequence). Between the trimmed V and J ends, which lost 2 bases and 3 bases, there was a span of 7 bases. CDR3 coding DNA: TGTGCCAGCAGTTACGATTTTTACACCGGGGAGCTGTTTTTT. It is translated as CASSYDFYTGELFF.

The rearrangement uses TRBV6-1 and TRBJ1-5; 9 bases map to TRBD1. V shed 8 bases and J 7 bases; nucleotides not matched to a gene: 12. Germline V CDR1 and CDR2: MNHNS, SASEGT. The CDR3 sequence is 15 residues long. Here the CDR3 DNA reads TGTGCCAGCCACGACAGGGGGAGGCAAATCCAGCCCCAGCATTTT. Translation: CASHDRGRQIQPQHF.

The chain recombines TRBV9 with TRBJ2-7; 8 positions agree with TRBD1. There are 15 residues in the CDR3. Trimming at V came to 0 bases and at J to 0 bases, leaving 2 bases not matched to a gene. Germline values: CDR1 SGDLS, CDR2 YYNGEE. The CDR3 sequence: CASSVGTGPSYEQYF. CDR3 DNA sequence: TGTGCCAGCAGCGTAGGGACAGGGCCCTCCTACGAGCAGTACTTC.

The gene calls are TRBV6-5 and TRBJ1-2; D may be TRBD1 (5 bases). V lost 5 bases and J lost 0, with 10 bases in between. This CDR3 has 14 residues. Germline V gene sequence: CDR1 MNHEY, CDR2 SVGAGI. This chain's CDR3 is CASSAVGPNYGYTF. The DNA for the CDR3 is TGTGCCAGCAGTGCGGTGGGGCCTAACTATGGCTACACCTTC.

This clonotype has a count of ten or more. The chain has TRBV24-1 and TRBJ2-1, with a weak D call TRBD1 (6 bases). This CDR3 spans 13 amino acids. Germline V CDR1 and CDR2: KGHDR, SFDVKD. The chain's CDR3 is CATGTRSTNEQFF. CDR3 sequence (DNA): TGTGCTACCGGGACACGGAGCACGAATGAGCAGTTCTTC.